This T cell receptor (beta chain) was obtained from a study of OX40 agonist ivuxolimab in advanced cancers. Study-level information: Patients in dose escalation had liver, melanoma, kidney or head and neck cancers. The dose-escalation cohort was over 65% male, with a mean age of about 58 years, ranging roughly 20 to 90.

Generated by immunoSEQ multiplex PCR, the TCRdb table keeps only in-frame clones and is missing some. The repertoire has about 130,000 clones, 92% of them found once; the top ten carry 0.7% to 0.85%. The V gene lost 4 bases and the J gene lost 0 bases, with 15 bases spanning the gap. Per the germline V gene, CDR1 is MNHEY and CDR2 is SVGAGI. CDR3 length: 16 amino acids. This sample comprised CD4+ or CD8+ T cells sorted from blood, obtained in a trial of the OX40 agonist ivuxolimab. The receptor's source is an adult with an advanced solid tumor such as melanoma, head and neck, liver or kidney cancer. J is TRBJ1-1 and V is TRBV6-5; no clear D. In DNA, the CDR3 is TGTGCCAGCAGTTCACGTAGGGCGGGTGTGAACACTGAAGCTTTCTTT. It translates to CASSSRRAGVNTEAFF.